This T cell receptor (beta chain) was identified during a study of cytomegalovirus exposure and HLA in healthy donors. For the study at large: In a previous analysis, 100 million to 140 million unique TCR beta sequences were found from some 180 million T cells. Genotyping of 300 to 450 donors showed that around 81% belonged to the Caucasian-associated ancestry cluster. Findings of the study overall: Other equally common chains were less clonally expanded than HLA-associated TCR beta chains, a later analysis showed.

Details on this clone: Its cognate antigen is unknown.

The PCR contained 60 Vbeta and 13 Jbeta primers. The assay was immunoSEQ multiplex PCR, and TCRdb's table has in-frame clones only and misses some. The sample has some 220,000 clones; around four fifths are singletons. The sample taken for sequencing was PBMCs. This receptor was identified in a boy between 10 and 17 years old in good health and CMV-seronegative.

The CDR3 region has the DNA TGTGCCAGCAGTGGGACTAGCGGACAAGAGACCCAGTACTTC. This translates into CASSGTSGQETQYF. The gene calls are TRBV2 and TRBJ2-5, with 10 bases identical to TRBD2. Trimming took 4 bases from V and 2 from J; bases not matched to a gene: 1. CDR3 length equals 14 residues. Germline CDR1 SNHLY, CDR2 FYNNEI. The complete variable domain, with remaining parts taken from reference TRBV2 and TRBJ2-5, reads EPEVTQTPSHQVTQMGQEVILRCVPISNHLYFYWYRQILGQKVEFLVSFYNNEISEKSEIFDDQFSVERPDGSNFTLKIRSTKLEDSAMYFCASSGTSGQETQYFGPGTRLLVL.